This T cell receptor beta chain was found in a study of blood T cell repertoires in COVID-19. Overall study context: From the United States, Italy and Spain came samples of acute and convalescent COVID-19. Nucleic acid was either cDNA or gDNA, and it came from T cells, B-cell-depleted T cells, or PBMCs.

J lost 2 bases, V lost 6 bases, and 4 bases had no gene match. The CDR3 loop spans 15 amino acids. Germline V CDR1 and CDR2: MNHEY, SMNVEV (reference sequence). The authors' processing: Researchers report that nucleated cell counts were estimated from reference gene primer amplification. Here immunoSEQ multiplex PCR was the method, and the copy in TCRdb shows in-frame clones only, minus some. V and J calls and clone size come straight from that table; D and trimming were deduced from the DNA. The sample contains 60,000 or so clones, over 60% of which appear only once. Seattle participants joined during active infection and were tracked over time.

The source material was peripheral blood. The TCR was taken from a man aged 25-45 years with COVID-19, enrolled during active disease. J is TRBJ1-5 and V is TRBV27; 10 bases are a match to TRBD1. CDR3 amino acids: CASRAGTGGNQPQHF. As DNA, the CDR3 is TGTGCCAGCAGGGCGGGGACAGGGGGCAATCAGCCCCAGCATTTT.